This TCR beta chain stems from a study of OX40 agonist ivuxolimab in advanced cancers. On the study more broadly: Of the participants, 40% had some prior anti-PD-1, anti-PD-L1 or anti-CTLA-4 therapy, which was allowed.

Sequencing was performed with immunoSEQ multiplex PCR; in TCRdb, only in-frame clones are kept and a portion is missing. The sample includes over 20,000 clones, just under 85% of them seen just once. Per germline, CDR1 MGHRA and CDR2 YSYEKL. The CDR3 length is 14 residues. V lost 4 bases and J lost 5; bases outside the gene matches: 1. This clone was counted a single time. This receptor was obtained from an adult with an advanced solid tumor such as melanoma, head and neck, liver or kidney cancer. The genes are TRBV4-1 and TRBJ2-4, with 11 nucleotides matching TRBD1. Sequenced material: CD4+ or CD8+ T cells sorted from blood, taken in a trial of the OX40 agonist ivuxolimab. This chain's CDR3 is CASSRGQGENIQYF. The DNA for the CDR3 is TGCGCCAGCAGCCGGGGACAGGGGGAAAACATTCAGTACTTC.